The T cell receptor (beta chain) described here comes from a study of monozygotic twins with inflammatory bowel disease. Study-level results: IBD patients had lower TCRbeta diversity (inverse Simpson) than healthy co-twins. Fewer clonotypes were shared with others by IBD patients than by healthy twins, especially with disease activity.

This CDR3 is 14 amino acids long. The germline V gene encodes CDR1 SGHTA and CDR2 FQGNSA. About this clonotype itself: Its specificity is not known.

Unsorted whole blood yielded the total RNA, with T cells left unselected. Each TCR library consumed around 3,600 ng of total RNA. One entry per CDR3 protein, without DNA, is what TCRdb gives after re-calling the 5' RACE reads. This sample's table has more than 350,000 distinct CDR3 sequences. This receptor was identified in a human donor with ulcerative colitis or Crohn's disease, or a healthy co-twin of an affected twin (not recorded which). Sequencing used blood. J is TRBJ1-1 and V is TRBV7-2; the D gene TCRdb calls, TRBD1, cannot be checked with no DNA. The CDR3 loop reads CASSSSGVSTEAFF.